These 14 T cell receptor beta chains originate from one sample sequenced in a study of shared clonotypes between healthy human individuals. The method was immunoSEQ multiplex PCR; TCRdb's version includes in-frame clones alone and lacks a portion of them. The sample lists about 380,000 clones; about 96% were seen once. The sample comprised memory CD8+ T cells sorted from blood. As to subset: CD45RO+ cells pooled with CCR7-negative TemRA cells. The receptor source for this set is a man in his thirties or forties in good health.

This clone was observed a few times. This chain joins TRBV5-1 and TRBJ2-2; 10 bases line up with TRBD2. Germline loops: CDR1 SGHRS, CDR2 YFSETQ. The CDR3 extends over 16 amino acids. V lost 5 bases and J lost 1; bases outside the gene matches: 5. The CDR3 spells CASSPSGRGNTGELFF. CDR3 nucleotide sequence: TGCGCCAGCAGTCCAAGCGGGAGGGGGAACACCGGGGAGCTGTTTTTT.

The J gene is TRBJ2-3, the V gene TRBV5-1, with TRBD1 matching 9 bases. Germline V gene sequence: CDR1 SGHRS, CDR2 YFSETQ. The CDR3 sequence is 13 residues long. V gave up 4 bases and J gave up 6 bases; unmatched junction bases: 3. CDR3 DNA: TGCGCCAGCAGCCCGGACAGGGGTGATACGCAGTATTTT. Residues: CASSPDRGDTQYF. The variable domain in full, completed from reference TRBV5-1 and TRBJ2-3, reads KAGVTQTPRYLIKTRGQQVTLSCSPISGHRSVSWYQQTPGQGLQFLFEYFSETQRNKGNFPGRFSGRQFSNSRSEMNVSTLELGDSALYLCASSPDRGDTQYFGPGTRLTVL.

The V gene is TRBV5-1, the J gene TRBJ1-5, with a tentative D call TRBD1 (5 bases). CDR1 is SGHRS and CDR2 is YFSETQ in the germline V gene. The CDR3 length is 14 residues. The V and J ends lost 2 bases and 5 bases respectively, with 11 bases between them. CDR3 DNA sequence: TGCGCCAGCAGCTTTCAGGGAGGGGATCAGCCCCAGCATTTT. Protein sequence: CASSFQGGDQPQHF.

CDR3 DNA sequence: TGTGCCAGCAGCTTGGTTTCAGCGGAGGGAGCTTTCTTT. It yields the protein CASSLVSAEGAFF. The chain has TRBV5-6 and TRBJ1-1; unclear D gene. The CDR3 length is 13 residues. Looked up from germline, CDR1 is SGHDT and CDR2 is YYEEEE. Trimming pared 0 bases from V and 10 bases from J, leaving 13 bases between.

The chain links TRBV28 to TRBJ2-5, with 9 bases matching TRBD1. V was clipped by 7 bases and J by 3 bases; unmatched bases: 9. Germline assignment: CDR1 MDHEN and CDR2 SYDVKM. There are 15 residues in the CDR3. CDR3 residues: CASTPTGTGKETQYF. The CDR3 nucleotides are TGTGCCAGCACCCCAACCGGGACAGGGAAAGAGACCCAGTACTTC. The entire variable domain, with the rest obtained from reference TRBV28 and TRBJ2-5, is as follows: DVKVTQSSRYLVKRTGEKVFLECVQDMDHENMFWYRQDPGLGLRLIYFSYDVKMKEKGDIPEGYSVSREKKERFSLILESASTNQTSMYLCASTPTGTGKETQYFGPGTRLLVL.

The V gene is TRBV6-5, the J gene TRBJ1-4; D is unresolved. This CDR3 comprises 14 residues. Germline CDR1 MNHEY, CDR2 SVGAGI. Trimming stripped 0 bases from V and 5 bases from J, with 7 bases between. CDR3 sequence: CASSYSNTNEKLFF. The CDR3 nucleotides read TGTGCCAGCAGTTACTCGAATACAAATGAAAAACTGTTTTTT.

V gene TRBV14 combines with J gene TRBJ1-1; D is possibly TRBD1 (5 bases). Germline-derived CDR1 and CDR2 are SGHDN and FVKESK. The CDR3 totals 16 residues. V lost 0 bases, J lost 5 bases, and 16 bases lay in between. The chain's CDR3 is CASSQEPLQVPTEAFF. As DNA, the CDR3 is TGTGCCAGCAGCCAAGAGCCGCTACAGGTTCCGACTGAAGCTTTCTTT.

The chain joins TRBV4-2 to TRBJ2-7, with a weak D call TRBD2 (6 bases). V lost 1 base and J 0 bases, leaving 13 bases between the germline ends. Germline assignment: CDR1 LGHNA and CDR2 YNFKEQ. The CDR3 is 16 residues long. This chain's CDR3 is CASSQVGRTTSYEQYF. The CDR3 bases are TGTGCCAGCAGCCAAGTGGGCAGGACTACCTCCTACGAGCAGTACTTC.

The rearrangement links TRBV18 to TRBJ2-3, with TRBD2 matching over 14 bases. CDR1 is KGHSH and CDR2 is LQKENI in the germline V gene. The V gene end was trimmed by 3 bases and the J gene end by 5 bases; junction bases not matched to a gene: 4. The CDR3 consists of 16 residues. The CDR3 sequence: CASSPGLAGDGDTQYF. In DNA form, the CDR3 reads TGTGCCAGCTCACCGGGACTAGCGGGAGATGGAGATACGCAGTATTTT.

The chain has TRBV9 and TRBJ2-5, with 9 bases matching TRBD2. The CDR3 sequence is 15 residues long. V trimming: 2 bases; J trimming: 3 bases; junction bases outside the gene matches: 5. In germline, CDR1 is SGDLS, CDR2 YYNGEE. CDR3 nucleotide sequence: TGTGCCAGCAGCGTCGGGACTAGCCCTGAAGAGACCCAGTACTTC. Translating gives CASSVGTSPEETQYF.

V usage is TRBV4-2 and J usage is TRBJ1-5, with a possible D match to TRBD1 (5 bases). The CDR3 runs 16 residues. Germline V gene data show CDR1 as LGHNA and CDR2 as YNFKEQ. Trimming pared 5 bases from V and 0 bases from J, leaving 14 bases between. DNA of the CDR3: TGTGCCAGCAGCTTGGAAGGGGAGATTAGCAATCAGCCCCAGCATTTT. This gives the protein CASSLEGEISNQPQHF.

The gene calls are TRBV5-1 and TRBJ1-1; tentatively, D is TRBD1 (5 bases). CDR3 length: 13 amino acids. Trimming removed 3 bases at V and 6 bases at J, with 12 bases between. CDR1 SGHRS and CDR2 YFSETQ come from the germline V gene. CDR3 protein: CASSWGGGSEAFF. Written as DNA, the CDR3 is TGCGCCAGCAGCTGGGGTGGGGGTTCTGAAGCTTTCTTT.

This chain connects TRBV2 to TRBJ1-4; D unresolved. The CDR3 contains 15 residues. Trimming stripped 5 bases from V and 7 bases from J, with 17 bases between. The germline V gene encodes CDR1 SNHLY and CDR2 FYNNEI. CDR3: CASSSGPGLLEKLFF. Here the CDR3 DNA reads TGTGCCAGCAGTTCAGGACCGGGGTTACTTGAAAAACTGTTTTTT. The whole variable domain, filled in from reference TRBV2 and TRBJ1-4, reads EPEVTQTPSHQVTQMGQEVILRCVPISNHLYFYWYRQILGQKVEFLVSFYNNEISEKSEIFDDQFSVERPDGSNFTLKIRSTKLEDSAMYFCASSSGPGLLEKLFFGSGTQLSVL.

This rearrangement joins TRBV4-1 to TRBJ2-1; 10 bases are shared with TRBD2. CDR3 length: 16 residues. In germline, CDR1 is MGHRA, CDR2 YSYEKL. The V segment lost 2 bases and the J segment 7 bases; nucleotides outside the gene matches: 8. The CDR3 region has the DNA TGCGCCAGCAGCCAACATGGCGTTAGCGGGAGGAATGAGCAGTTCTTC. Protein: CASSQHGVSGRNEQFF.